The rows below give T cell receptor beta chains drawn from one sample of a study of cytomegalovirus exposure and HLA in healthy donors. TCRdb's copy holds only in-frame clones and misses some; the assay was immunoSEQ multiplex PCR. This sample yields approximately 230,000 clones, of which about 90% are seen a single time; 9.5% to 15% belongs to the top ten. Sequenced material: PBMCs. These receptors originate from a man aged 18-30 years in good health and CMV-seropositive. Each CDR3 is given with its conserved first and last residue. D genes are given only for firm matches. Size is omitted from some rows. Given values are once, few, many or a class for expanded clones.

cdr3_aa	cdr3_nt	d_call	v_call	j_call	clone_size	cdr3_length
CASSRRGGTNTGELFF	TGTGCCAGCAGCCGAAGGGGCGGGACGAACACCGGGGAGCTGTTTTTT	NA	TRBV11-3	TRBJ2-2	NA	16
CASSDQGVGYEQYF	TGTGCCAGCAGTGATCAGGGAGTGGGATACGAGCAGTACTTC	NA	TRBV2	TRBJ2-7	once	14
CASSLAAGLDYGYTF	TGCGCCAGCAGCTTGGCGGCGGGACTCGACTATGGCTACACCTTC	NA	TRBV5-1	TRBJ1-2	NA	15
CASSQHAGVSYNEQFF	TGCGCCAGCAGCCAACACGCGGGAGTATCCTACAATGAGCAGTTCTTC	TRBD2	TRBV4-1	TRBJ2-1	NA	16
CASHRLYSGNTIYF	TGTGCCTCCCACCGGCTATACTCTGGAAACACCATATATTTT	NA	TRBV28	TRBJ1-3	NA	14
CASSHRQGARTGELFF	TGTGCCAGCTCACATCGACAGGGGGCGCGAACCGGGGAGCTGTTTTTT	TRBD1	TRBV18	TRBJ2-2	NA	16
CASSSLWREQFF	TGTGCCAGCAGTTCCCTCTGGAGAGAGCAGTTCTTC	NA	TRBV6-1	TRBJ2-1	NA	12
CASSPDRGSGQPQHF	TGCGCCAGCAGCCCAGACAGGGGTTCGGGTCAGCCCCAGCATTTT	TRBD1	TRBV4-1	TRBJ1-5	NA	15
CASSEPTIANEAFF	TGTGCCAGCAGTGAGCCTACAATAGCCAATGAAGCTTTCTTT	NA	TRBV6-1	TRBJ1-1	NA	14
CASSPLRLPEQYF	TGCGCCAGCAGCCCACTGAGGCTCCCCGAGCAGTACTTC	NA	TRBV5-1	TRBJ2-7	NA	13
CASSDLRDRAVSEQFF	TGTGCCAGCAGTGACTTGCGGGACAGGGCGGTAAGTGAGCAGTTCTTC	TRBD1	TRBV25-1	TRBJ2-1	few	16
CASSLGGRLTDTQYF	TGTGCCAGCAGCTTAGGGGGGAGGTTGACAGATACGCAGTATTTT	NA	TRBV7-6	TRBJ2-3	NA	15
CASSYDRANTEAFF	TGTGCCAGCAGCTACGACAGAGCTAACACTGAAGCTTTCTTT	NA	TRBV11-1	TRBJ1-1	NA	14
CASRGQGAYEQYF	TGTGCCAGCAGGGGACAGGGGGCTTACGAGCAGTACTTC	TRBD1	TRBV11-2	TRBJ2-7	NA	13
CASSRDPRTDNGYTF	TGTGCCAGCAGCCGGGATCCGCGGACAGATAATGGCTACACCTTC	NA	TRBV7-9	TRBJ1-2	NA	15
CASSRTGDEQYF	TGTGCCAGCAGCAGGACAGGGGACGAGCAGTACTTC	TRBD1	TRBV5-4	TRBJ2-7	NA	12
CASSSSGITDTQYF	TGTGCCAGCAGCTCGTCGGGTATCACAGATACGCAGTATTTT	NA	TRBV11-2	TRBJ2-3	few	14
CAWSRVAGFNEQYF	TGTGCCTGGAGTAGGGTAGCAGGTTTCAACGAGCAGTACTTC	NA	TRBV30	TRBJ2-7	NA	14
CASSLARLESTDTQYF	TGCGCCAGCAGCTTGGCTCGACTAGAGAGCACAGATACGCAGTATTTT	NA	TRBV5-1	TRBJ2-3	once	16
CASSLGQGTSTEAFF	TGCGCCAGCAGCCTAGGACAGGGAACGAGCACTGAAGCTTTCTTT	TRBD1	TRBV5-1	TRBJ1-1	NA	15
CASSQINNEQFF	TGTGCCAGCAGCCAGATTAATAATGAGCAGTTCTTC	NA	TRBV14	TRBJ2-1	NA	12
CASSVGHNGETQYF	TGTGCCAGCAGTGTGGGACACAACGGGGAGACCCAGTACTTC	NA	TRBV2	TRBJ2-5	once	14
CASSTGTANTGELFF	TGTGCCAGCTCTACAGGGACAGCAAACACCGGGGAGCTGTTTTTT	TRBD1	TRBV18	TRBJ2-2	NA	15
CASHRDGHVNTGELFF	TGTGCCAGTCACCGTGACGGACATGTGAACACCGGGGAGCTGTTTTTT	NA	TRBV4-1	TRBJ2-2	once	16
CASSLLSGEKSEQYF	TGTGCCAGCAGTTTACTATCAGGGGAGAAGAGCGAGCAGTACTTC	NA	TRBV28	TRBJ2-7	NA	15
CASSTHTGTTQQYF	TGTGCCAGTAGTACCCACACCGGAACGACACAGCAGTACTTC	NA	TRBV19	TRBJ2-7	NA	14
CASSLGSGIATGELFF	TGTGCCAGCAGCCTGGGTAGCGGGATCGCCACCGGGGAGCTGTTTTTT	TRBD2	TRBV7-9	TRBJ2-2	NA	16
CASSHTGTGWYEQYF	TGCGCCAGCAGCCACACCGGGACAGGGTGGTACGAGCAGTACTTC	TRBD1	TRBV5-1	TRBJ2-7	NA	15
CASSPMGEYEQYF	TGTGCCAGCAGTCCTATGGGGGAATACGAGCAGTACTTC	NA	TRBV6-5	TRBJ2-7	NA	13
CASYRGGSGANVLTF	TGTGCCAGCTACCGGGGTGGATCTGGGGCCAACGTCCTGACTTTC	NA	TRBV19	TRBJ2-6	NA	15
CASSLGAATYEQYF	TGCGCCAGCAGCTTAGGAGCCGCCACCTACGAGCAGTACTTC	NA	TRBV5-1	TRBJ2-7	NA	14
CASGLAGEVNEQFF	TGTGCTAGTGGGCTAGCGGGAGAAGTCAATGAGCAGTTCTTC	TRBD2	TRBV12-5	TRBJ2-1	NA	14
CASKARGQEDTEAFF	TGCGCCAGCAAAGCCCGAGGACAGGAGGACACTGAAGCTTTCTTT	TRBD1	TRBV5-1	TRBJ1-1	NA	15